The source of this T cell receptor (beta chain) is a study of blood T cell repertoires in COVID-19. Study as a whole: T cells, B-cell-depleted T cells, or PBMCs supplied cDNA or gDNA.

Germline V lookup: CDR1 MNHEY, CDR2 SVGAGI. Trimming left V 8 bases short and J 1 base short, with 17 bases between. The CDR3 has 15 residues. This clone came up a few times. Profiling relied on immunoSEQ multiplex PCR, and the TCRdb table lists in-frame clones only, not all of them. The sample contains 150,000 to 200,000 clones, around 73% of which appear only once. The sample consisted of PBMCs or T cells enriched from blood (not recorded which). The J gene is TRBJ2-5, the V gene TRBV6-5; no firm D call. This TCR was recovered from a woman aged 50 to 65 who had recovered from COVID-19. The CDR3 protein is CASGLGATFQETQYF. The CDR3, as DNA: TGTGCCAGCGGTTTGGGCGCCACATTCCAAGAGACCCAGTACTTC.